Each of the 32 T cell receptor beta chains below was sequenced from the same sample in a study of cytomegalovirus exposure and HLA in healthy donors. The PCR ran on 60 Vbeta and 13 Jbeta primers. Profiling relied on immunoSEQ multiplex PCR, and the TCRdb table lists in-frame clones only, not all of them. The sample consists of 33,000 or so clones, around nine tenths of them appearing once. Sequenced: PBMCs. These receptor sequences come from a woman between 18 and 29 years old in good health and CMV-seronegative.

The chain has TRBV5-4 and TRBJ1-1, with no clear D. Germline V gives CDR1 SGHNT, CDR2 YYREEE (reference sequence). Trimming took 3 bases from V and 0 from J, leaving 15 bases between them. This CDR3 has 16 residues. The CDR3 loop is CASSSVGQTMNTEAFF. The CDR3 DNA follows: TGTGCCAGCAGCTCAGTTGGGCAGACCATGAACACTGAAGCTTTCTTT.

The gene calls are TRBV27 and TRBJ2-1, with D possibly being TRBD1 (5 bases). CDR3 length equals 13 residues. Looked up from germline, CDR1 is MNHEY and CDR2 is SMNVEV (reference sequence). V lost 4 bases and J lost 3, with 7 bases in between. The CDR3 spells CASSSTGYNEQFF. The CDR3 region has the DNA TGTGCCAGCAGTTCCACAGGCTACAATGAGCAGTTCTTC.

The chain couples TRBV19 to TRBJ2-7, with unresolved D. This CDR3 spans 13 amino acids. The germline V gene has CDR1 LNHDA and CDR2 SQIVND (reference sequence). Trimming removed 3 bases from V and 4 bases from J, with 10 bases in between. CDR3 sequence: CASSIRVWYEQYF. CDR3 bases: TGTGCCAGTAGTATTCGGGTTTGGTACGAGCAGTACTTC.

The chain recombines TRBV6-5 with TRBJ2-7, with D maybe TRBD1 (6 bases). Germline CDR1 MNHEY, CDR2 SVGAGI. The CDR3 runs to 14 residues. V was cut by 6 bases and J by 1 base, with 13 bases left in between. The DNA of the CDR3 is TGTGCCAGCAGACAGGGTTTTGCGTCCTACGAGCAGTACTTC. Its translation is CASRQGFASYEQYF.

This chain joins TRBV28 and TRBJ2-7; TRBD1 matches at 9 bases. This CDR3 has 14 amino acids. V gave up 7 bases and J gave up 2 bases; unmatched junction bases: 6. The germline V gene encodes CDR1 MDHEN and CDR2 SYDVKM. In nucleotides, the CDR3 is TGTGCCAGCAACGACAGGGGGGGGACCTACGAGCAGTACTTC. It yields the protein CASNDRGGTYEQYF.

This clone showed up just once. The CDR3 coding sequence is TGTGCCAGCGGGGGCGTTGGCACAGATACGCAGTATTTT. It specifies CASGGVGTDTQYF. The V gene is TRBV2, the J gene TRBJ2-3; maybe TRBD1 (6 bases). Germline-derived CDR1 and CDR2 are SNHLY and FYNNEI. The length of the CDR3 is 13 residues. The germline V and J ends were trimmed by 8 bases and 1 base, with 10 bases remaining between them.

Worth noting for this clone: Mismatch with germline at one junction end may stem from a read error. The CDR3 DNA reads TGTGCTAGCAGCTTAGCCGAGAGCACCGGGGAGCTGTTTTTT. Amino acid sequence: CASSLAESTGELFF. The chain combines TRBV7-7 with TRBJ2-2; D unresolved. The V gene's germline CDR1 is SSHAT and CDR2 FNYEAQ (reference sequence). The CDR3 consists of 14 residues.

CDR3 loop: CASSLANGQGDYYGYTF. Written as DNA, the CDR3 is TGTGCCAGCAGCTTGGCCAACGGACAGGGGGATTACTATGGCTACACCTTC. The V and J genes are TRBV5-4 and TRBJ1-2; 10 bases match TRBD1. Trimming at V came to 0 bases and at J to 3 bases, leaving 8 bases not matched to a gene. Germline V gene data show CDR1 as SGHNT and CDR2 as YYREEE (reference sequence). This CDR3 comprises 17 residues.

The chain carries TRBV9 and TRBJ2-3; D is perhaps TRBD2 (5 bases). The CDR3 contains 14 residues. The germline V gene encodes CDR1 SGDLS and CDR2 YYNGEE. V was pared by 4 bases and J by 6 bases, with 15 bases between. The CDR3 DNA is TGTGCCAGCAGCCGCGCCGCAGAGGGTGATACGCAGTATTTT. It codes for CASSRAAEGDTQYF.

CDR3 nucleotides: TGTGCCAGCAGGACGACAGGAACCACCAATCAGCCCCAGCATTTT. This encodes CASRTTGTTNQPQHF. The chain joins TRBV27 to TRBJ1-5; tentatively, D is TRBD1 (6 bases). Germline V CDR1 and CDR2: MNHEY, SMNVEV (reference sequence). Trimming took off 6 bases at V and 3 bases at J, with 15 bases between the two ends. This CDR3 is 15 amino acids long.

The chain employs TRBV5-1 and TRBJ1-6; a possible D gene is TRBD1 (5 bases). Germline CDR1 and CDR2: SGHRS and YFSETQ. Trimming left V 0 bases short and J 5 bases short, with 6 bases between. The CDR3 totals 14 residues. The CDR3 DNA is TGCGCCAGCAGCTTGGACAGGAATAATTCACCCCTCCACTTT. This translates into CASSLDRNNSPLHF. Looking up the rest from reference TRBV5-1 and TRBJ1-6 gives the full variable domain: KAGVTQTPRYLIKTRGQQVTLSCSPISGHRSVSWYQQTPGQGLQFLFEYFSETQRNKGNFPGRFSGRQFSNSRSEMNVSTLELGDSALYLCASSLDRNNSPLHFGNGTRLTVT.

The chain joins TRBV27 to TRBJ2-4; possibly TRBD1 for D (6 bases). Trimming removed 5 bases from V and 2 bases from J, with 10 bases in between. The CDR3 is made up of 14 amino acids. CDR1 and CDR2 from the germline V gene are MNHEY and SMNVEV (reference sequence). The CDR3 region is CASSPQGPKNIQYF. The CDR3 DNA sequence: TGTGCCAGCAGTCCCCAGGGGCCCAAAAACATTCAGTACTTC.

The chain is built from TRBV6-5 and TRBJ2-5, with a tentative D call TRBD2 (5 bases). Germline loops: CDR1 MNHEY, CDR2 SVGAGI. The ends were cut back, 0 bases at V and 2 bases at J, with 13 bases in the middle. The CDR3 has 16 amino acids. The CDR3 DNA reads TGTGCCAGCAGTTACTCGAGGGTCTTGCGTCAAGAGACCCAGTACTTC. This codes for CASSYSRVLRQETQYF.

The chain carries TRBV5-6 and TRBJ2-5, with 11 bases fitting TRBD1. J gave up 4 bases and V 3 bases, and 5 bases lay outside the gene matches. Germline values: CDR1 SGHDT, CDR2 YYEEEE. This CDR3 comprises 15 residues. The CDR3 DNA reads as TGTGCCAGCAGCTCGGGACAGGGGGTTTCAGAGACCCAGTACTTC. Translation: CASSSGQGVSETQYF.

This clone showed up just a few times. The chain employs TRBV25-1 and TRBJ1-6; TRBD1 aligns across 8 bases. The germline gives CDR1 MGHDK, CDR2 SYGVNS. The CDR3 spans 16 residues. Unmatched junction bases numbered 9, after V lost 2 bases and J lost 9 bases. The CDR3 region has the DNA TGTGCCAGCAGTGAACCCGGACAGGGTTGGATTTCACCCCTCCACTTT. Translated: CASSEPGQGWISPLHF.

The chain carries TRBV6-1 and TRBJ2-3; the match to TRBD2 covers 8 bases. The J segment lost 3 bases and the V segment lost 2 bases, leaving 1 base of the junction unmatched. The CDR3 totals 14 residues. Germline V gene lookup returns CDR1 MNHNS and CDR2 SASEGT. The CDR3 sequence: CASSETGGTDTQYF. The CDR3 coding sequence is TGTGCCAGCAGTGAAACGGGAGGGACAGATACGCAGTATTTT.

This chain links TRBV7-9 with TRBJ1-4; no clear D. V shed 7 bases and J shed 8 bases, with 20 bases lying between them. Germline lookup yields CDR1 SEHNR and CDR2 FQNEAQ (reference sequence). This CDR3 comprises 15 residues. This CDR3 reads CASTPAGVYVEKLFF. CDR3 bases: TGTGCCAGCACCCCTGCGGGCGTATATGTCGAAAAACTGTTTTTT.

This clone was seen once. This chain links TRBV10-3 with TRBJ2-2; 10 positions agree with TRBD2. Trimming cost V 3 bases and J 6 bases; bases outside gene matches: 7. The CDR3 is 16 amino acids. In germline, CDR1 is ENHRY, CDR2 SYGVKD. Written as DNA, the CDR3 is TGTGCCATCAGTGAAAGTAGCGGGAGGATCCCCGGGGAGCTGTTTTTT. This gives the protein CAISESSGRIPGELFF.

This clone was seen once. The chain couples TRBV5-1 to TRBJ1-1, with TRBD1 identical over 8 bases. The CDR3 is made up of 12 amino acids. Trimming removed 4 bases from V and 7 bases from J; junction bases left unmatched: 3. In germline, CDR1 is SGHRS, CDR2 YFSETQ. The DNA for the CDR3 is TGCGCCAGCAGCCAACAGGGGGGTGAAGCTTTCTTT. Translation: CASSQQGGEAFF.

This clone was observed a single time. This rearrangement joins TRBV30 to TRBJ2-7, with 9 bases that match TRBD1. Looked up from germline, CDR1 is GTSNPN and CDR2 is SVGIG (reference sequence). The CDR3 extends over 14 amino acids. The junction had 7 bases not matched to a gene; V was cut back by 2 bases and J by 5 bases. The CDR3 spells CAWSLGTGSNEQYF. The CDR3 region has the DNA TGTGCCTGGAGTCTTGGGACAGGGAGCAACGAGCAGTACTTC.

The rearrangement uses TRBV7-9 and TRBJ1-5; D unclear. The CDR3 runs 14 residues. V was cut by 0 bases and J by 12 bases, with 15 bases left in between. Looked up from germline, CDR1 is SEHNR and CDR2 is FQNEAQ (reference sequence). The DNA of the CDR3 is TGTGCCAGCAGCTTAGCTACCGGAGGAAAGGTCCAGCATTTT. It encodes CASSLATGGKVQHF. Drawing the rest from reference TRBV7-9 and TRBJ1-5, the complete variable domain is DTGVSQNPRHKITKRGQNVTFRCDPISEHNRLYWYRQTLGQGPEFLTYFQNEAQLEKSRLLSDRFSAERPKGSFSTLEIQRTEQGDSAMYLCASSLATGGKVQHFGDGTRLSIL.

V gene TRBV27 combines with J gene TRBJ2-1; 8 positions agree with TRBD2. The trim removed 6 bases at V and 6 bases at J, leaving 10 bases unmatched. The CDR3 covers 15 residues. Germline assignment: CDR1 MNHEY and CDR2 SMNVEV (reference sequence). CDR3 nucleotides: TGTGCCAGCAGCAGACAACCGGGACTAGTCAATGAGCAGTTCTTC. Residues: CASSRQPGLVNEQFF.

The chain has TRBV5-6 and TRBJ1-2, with D hard to call. The V gene lost 4 bases and the J gene lost 6 bases, with 13 bases spanning the gap. There are 13 residues in the CDR3. The germline gives CDR1 SGHDT, CDR2 YYEEEE. CDR3 sequence (DNA): TGTGCCAGCAGCCCCGGTCAAACTCATGGCTACACCTTC. This encodes CASSPGQTHGYTF.

V usage is TRBV5-1 and J usage is TRBJ2-2; TRBD2 might be the D (6 bases). Germline-derived CDR1 and CDR2 are SGHRS and YFSETQ. Trimming removed 4 bases from V and 3 bases from J, with 10 bases in between. The CDR3 has 14 amino acids. The CDR3 here is CASSPTRDTGELFF. The CDR3 coding sequence is TGCGCCAGCAGCCCGACTAGGGACACCGGGGAGCTGTTTTTT.

The chain couples TRBV2 to TRBJ2-1; 7 bases align to TRBD2. V was clipped by 1 base and J by 1 base; unmatched bases: 4. CDR1 is SNHLY and CDR2 is FYNNEI in the germline V gene. The CDR3 length is 16 residues. CDR3 nucleotides: TGTGCCAGCAGTGAAGTTGGCGGGGGTTCCTACAATGAGCAGTTCTTC. Its protein is CASSEVGGGSYNEQFF.

The chain joins TRBV28 to TRBJ2-3; D not resolved. The CDR3 is made up of 12 amino acids. The V end was cut by 1 base, the J end by 6 bases, with 5 bases between. The germline gives CDR1 MDHEN, CDR2 SYDVKM. In DNA form, the CDR3 reads TGTGCCAGCAGTTTATCTCTTGATACGCAGTATTTT. Its protein product is CASSLSLDTQYF. The variable domain in full, completed from reference TRBV28 and TRBJ2-3, reads DVKVTQSSRYLVKRTGEKVFLECVQDMDHENMFWYRQDPGLGLRLIYFSYDVKMKEKGDIPEGYSVSREKKERFSLILESASTNQTSMYLCASSLSLDTQYFGPGTRLTVL.

The sample holds one count of this clone. The chain employs TRBV5-1 and TRBJ1-6; D unclear. Trimming removed 0 bases at V and 10 bases at J, with 14 bases between. CDR3 length: 15 residues. The V gene's germline CDR1 is SGHRS and CDR2 YFSETQ. The CDR3 DNA follows: TGCGCCAGCAGCTTGGTATCCGGGTTTGACTCACCCCTCCACTTT. It encodes CASSLVSGFDSPLHF.

The CDR3 loop is CASRGETSGTDTQYF. The CDR3 region has the DNA TGTGCCAGCAGAGGCGAGACTAGCGGTACAGATACGCAGTATTTT. The genes are TRBV2 and TRBJ2-3; 9 nucleotides line up with TRBD2. The ends lost 6 bases at V and 3 bases at J; junction bases unmatched: 7. Germline V gives CDR1 SNHLY, CDR2 FYNNEI. The CDR3 runs to 15 residues. Together with reference TRBV2 and TRBJ2-3, the CDR3 gives the full variable domain: EPEVTQTPSHQVTQMGQEVILRCVPISNHLYFYWYRQILGQKVEFLVSFYNNEISEKSEIFDDQFSVERPDGSNFTLKIRSTKLEDSAMYFCASRGETSGTDTQYFGPGTRLTVL.

The chain employs TRBV1 and TRBJ2-4; no check of the table's D call, TRBD2, against the DNA was made. TRBV1 is given as a pseudogene. The CDR3 totals 21 residues. CDR3 region: CTSSQEIRGRFAVVDKNIQYF. The DNA for the CDR3 is TGCACCAGCAGCCAAGAAATACGCGGGAGGTTCGCGGTCGTTGACAAAAACATTCAGTACTTC.

As for this clone: The junction departs from germline at one end; a sequencing error may be responsible. The rearrangement joins TRBV27 to TRBJ1-4, with 8 bases identical to TRBD1. The CDR3 is 14 amino acids. In germline, CDR1 is MNHEY, CDR2 SMNVEV (reference sequence). CDR3 sequence reads: CASSPRQGREKLLF. The DNA of the CDR3 is TGTGCCAGCAGTCCCCGACAGGGGAGGGAAAAACTGCTTTTT.

Note on this clone: Mismatch with germline at one junction end may stem from a read error. The CDR3 DNA sequence: TGTTCCAGCAGCTCGACTACCGGGACAGGGATCTCTGGGGCCAACGTCCTGACTTTC. This encodes CSSSSTTGTGISGANVLTF. The rearrangement uses TRBV7-9 and TRBJ2-6, with 9 bases lining up with TRBD1. In germline, CDR1 is SEHNR, CDR2 FQNEAQ (reference sequence). CDR3 length: 19 residues.

The rearrangement links TRBV29-1 to TRBJ2-2; possibly TRBD1 for D (6 bases). The V and J ends lost 4 bases and 3 bases respectively, with 15 bases between them. The CDR3 consists of 15 residues. Germline V lookup: CDR1 SQVTM, CDR2 ANQGSEA. CDR3 sequence: CSVADSKIYTGELFF. CDR3 bases: TGCAGCGTTGCGGACAGTAAAATTTACACCGGGGAGCTGTTTTTT.